A single sample is the source of the 29 T cell receptor beta chains below, sequenced in a study of blood T cell repertoires in COVID-19. Generated by immunoSEQ multiplex PCR, the TCRdb table keeps only in-frame clones and is missing some. The sample has about 76,000 clones, roughly 84% seen once. Sequencing used peripheral blood. These receptors originate from an elderly man with acute or convalescent COVID-19.

The chain is built from TRBV5-6 and TRBJ1-3; 7 positions match TRBD1. The V and J ends lost 4 bases and 2 bases, in that order; junction bases with no gene match: 6. The germline V gene encodes CDR1 SGHDT and CDR2 YYEEEE. The CDR3 is made up of 15 amino acids. For the CDR3, the DNA is TGTGCCAGCAGCCCGCTCGGGACAGCTGGAAACACCATATATTTT. Its translation is CASSPLGTAGNTIYF.

The rearrangement uses TRBV29-1 and TRBJ2-5, with TRBD2 identical over 7 bases. The CDR3 extends over 12 amino acids. CDR1 and CDR2 (germline): SQVTM, ANQGSEA. Trimming removed 4 bases from V and 3 bases from J; junction bases left unmatched: 2. CDR3 loop: CSVVAGEETQYF. The CDR3 coding sequence is TGCAGCGTTGTTGCGGGGGAAGAGACCCAGTACTTC. The full variable domain, its missing parts supplied by reference TRBV29-1 and TRBJ2-5, is SAVISQKPSRDICQRGTSLTIQCQVDSQVTMMFWYRQQPGQSLTLIATANQGSEATYESGFVIDKFPISRPNLTFSTLTVSNMSPEDSSIYLCSVVAGEETQYFGPGTRLLVL.

The gene calls are TRBV29-1 and TRBJ2-1, with unresolved D. The germline V gene has CDR1 SQVTM and CDR2 ANQGSEA. The CDR3 has 8 residues. DNA of the CDR3: TGCAACCCACAGGAGCAGTTCTTC. It is translated as CNPQEQFF.

This chain connects TRBV30 to TRBJ1-1; possible D gene TRBD1, 5 bases. With 0 bases removed from V and 3 bases from J, the gap between germline ends came to 8 bases. This CDR3 is 13 amino acids long. Germline V gene sequence: CDR1 GTSNPN, CDR2 SVGIG (reference sequence). Written as DNA, the CDR3 is TGTGCCTGGAGTGTATCAGGGCACACTGAAGCTTTCTTT. It encodes CAWSVSGHTEAFF.

This chain connects TRBV28 to TRBJ1-1; 7 bases fit TRBD1. Trimming removed 5 bases from V and 1 base from J; junction bases left unmatched: 7. This CDR3 comprises 15 residues. The germline V gene encodes CDR1 MDHEN and CDR2 SYDVKM. CDR3 in amino acids: CASSPVTGRNTEAFF. The CDR3, as DNA: TGTGCCAGCAGTCCGGTGACAGGGCGGAACACTGAAGCTTTCTTT.

This clone has ten or more counts. The chain uses TRBV9 and TRBJ1-1; 9 bases map to TRBD1. The CDR3 runs to 14 residues. The germline CDR1 and CDR2 sequences are SGDLS and YYNGEE. J lost 6 bases, V lost 2 bases, and 5 bases had no gene match. The DNA of the CDR3 is TGTGCCAGCAGCGTGAGTTACAGGGGGCCTGAAGCTTTCTTT. This encodes CASSVSYRGPEAFF.

This clone was detected only a few times. The chain uses TRBV9 and TRBJ1-4; TRBD1 agrees at 9 bases. Germline loops: CDR1 SGDLS, CDR2 YYNGEE. The CDR3 runs to 16 residues. With 4 bases clipped from V and 0 bases from J, the junction kept 4 bases outside the gene matches. CDR3 loop: CASSLTGGATNEKLFF. The CDR3 bases are TGTGCCAGCAGCTTGACAGGGGGGGCAACTAATGAAAAACTGTTTTTT.

The J gene is TRBJ2-3, the V gene TRBV5-1; tentatively, D is TRBD2 (5 bases). The CDR3 length is 16 residues. V was pared by 4 bases and J by 8 bases, with 23 bases between. Germline CDR1 SGHRS, CDR2 YFSETQ. The chain's CDR3 is CASSRVISEAGVTQYF. CDR3 DNA: TGCGCCAGCAGCCGAGTCATCTCGGAGGCTGGTGTTACGCAGTATTTT.

The DNA of the CDR3 is TGTGCCAGCAGACCAACTACGGGGCCCCAGCATTTT. Protein sequence: CASRPTTGPQHF. The V and J genes are TRBV12-3 or TRBV12-4 and TRBJ1-5; D unresolved. The V end lost 6 bases, the J end lost 9 bases, and 12 bases lay between the germline ends. The CDR3 spans 12 residues.

This chain joins TRBV7-2 and TRBJ2-7; D perhaps matches TRBD1 (6 bases). The CDR3 is 15 residues long. Trimming removed 0 bases at V and 5 bases at J, with 14 bases between. CDR1 SGHTA and CDR2 FQGNSA come from the germline V gene. The DNA for the CDR3 is TGTGCCAGCAGCTTAGCGCTGGGACAACGAAACGAGCAGTACTTC. It is translated as CASSLALGQRNEQYF. The full variable domain, in which reference TRBV7-2 and TRBJ2-7 provide the parts outside the CDR3, is GAGVSQSPSNKVTEKGKDVELRCDPISGHTALYWYRQSLGQGLEFLIYFQGNSAPDKSGLPSDRFSAERTGGSVSTLTIQRTQQEDSAVYLCASSLALGQRNEQYFGPGTRLTVT.

The V call is TRBV6-6, the J call TRBJ2-5; the D gene is possibly TRBD2 (6 bases). CDR1 is MNHNY and CDR2 is SVGAGI in the germline V gene (reference sequence). The V end was cut by 6 bases, the J end by 2 bases, with 13 bases between. This CDR3 is 14 amino acids long. CDR3 protein: CASSPRGRQETQYF. The CDR3 DNA sequence: TGTGCCAGCAGCCCGCGAGGGAGGCAAGAGACCCAGTACTTC.

This chain joins TRBV7-8 and TRBJ1-5, with TRBD1 matching 10 bases. Germline V gene sequence: CDR1 SGHVS, CDR2 FQNEAQ. This CDR3 has 15 residues. V was clipped by 6 bases and J by 7 bases; unmatched bases: 9. The CDR3 reads CASRQGTGEEQPQHF. Here the CDR3 DNA reads TGTGCCAGCAGACAAGGGACAGGGGAGGAACAGCCCCAGCATTTT.

The chain links TRBV7-2 to TRBJ1-2; 7 nucleotides agree with TRBD1. The CDR3 has 13 amino acids. The J segment lost 5 bases and the V segment lost 5 bases, leaving 5 bases of the junction unmatched. Per germline, CDR1 SGHTA and CDR2 FQGNSA. Here the CDR3 DNA reads TGTGCCAGCAGCCTCCAGGGGGAATATGGCTACACCTTC. As protein: CASSLQGEYGYTF.

The rearrangement joins TRBV10-2 to TRBJ1-1, with 7 bases lining up with TRBD1. The germline V gene encodes CDR1 WSHSY and CDR2 SAAADI. CDR3 length: 16 residues. Trimming at V came to 5 bases and at J to 5 bases, leaving 14 bases not matched to a gene. CDR3 coding DNA: TGCGCCAGCAGTAGGGTCCCGGGACAGCACTTAACTGAAGCTTTCTTT. Translated: CASSRVPGQHLTEAFF.

The CDR3 reads CASSLAGGNTEAFF. The CDR3 bases are TGTGCCAGCAGCTTGGCGGGGGGGAACACTGAAGCTTTCTTT. The rearrangement joins TRBV7-9 to TRBJ1-1, with D possibly being TRBD1 (5 bases). The germline V and J ends were trimmed by 3 bases and 1 base, with 9 bases remaining between them. Germline-derived CDR1 and CDR2 are SEHNR and FQNEAQ (reference sequence). The CDR3 is 14 residues long.

This sequence joins TRBV19 and TRBJ1-5; 8 bases fit TRBD1. Germline V gene sequence: CDR1 LNHDA, CDR2 SQIVND (reference sequence). The J segment lost 7 bases and the V segment lost 3 bases, leaving 8 bases of the junction unmatched. The CDR3 is made up of 15 amino acids. CDR3 DNA: TGTGCCAGTAGTATGCAGGGGGCAGGTAACCAGCCCCAGCATTTT. Translating gives CASSMQGAGNQPQHF. Looking up the rest from reference TRBV19 and TRBJ1-5 gives the full variable domain: DGGITQSPKYLFRKEGQNVTLSCEQNLNHDAMYWYRQDPGQGLRLIYYSQIVNDFQKGDIAEGYSVSREKKESFPLTVTSAQKNPTAFYLCASSMQGAGNQPQHFGDGTRLSIL.

In its sample, this clone was seen once. The CDR3 bases are TGTGCCAGTAGTACCGGGGACAGCCAAGAGACCCAGTACTTC. This codes for CASSTGDSQETQYF. The V gene is TRBV19, the J gene TRBJ2-5; TRBD1 aligns across 7 bases. With 4 bases clipped from V and 1 base from J, the junction kept 3 bases outside the gene matches. This CDR3 spans 14 amino acids. Germline-derived CDR1 and CDR2 are LNHDA and SQIVND (reference sequence).

The rearrangement links TRBV5-1 to TRBJ2-7, with 9 positions matching TRBD1. The ends lost 0 bases at V and 6 bases at J; junction bases unmatched: 7. CDR1 and CDR2 (germline): SGHRS, YFSETQ. The CDR3 is made up of 15 amino acids. The CDR3 nucleotides read TGCGCCAGCAGCTTGGCGGGGAACAGGGGGCTCGAGCAGTACTTC. Translation: CASSLAGNRGLEQYF.

This chain uses TRBV2 with TRBJ1-4, with 7 bases fitting TRBD1. Trimming took 6 bases from V and 7 from J; bases not matched to a gene: 17. The germline gives CDR1 SNHLY, CDR2 FYNNEI. The length of the CDR3 is 17 residues. CDR3 loop: CASSNRGSSVIGEKLFF. CDR3 nucleotide sequence: TGTGCCAGCAGCAACAGGGGTAGTAGTGTGATCGGTGAAAAACTGTTTTTT.

Here the CDR3 reads CASSLSQGGTEAFF. CDR3 bases: TGCGCCAGCAGCTTATCTCAGGGGGGTACTGAAGCTTTCTTT. J is TRBJ1-1 and V is TRBV5-1, with TRBD1 matching 7 bases. The CDR3 runs to 14 residues. The junction had 6 bases not matched to a gene; V was cut back by 2 bases and J by 5 bases. Germline CDR1 and CDR2: SGHRS and YFSETQ. The full variable domain, with the rest looked up from reference TRBV5-1 and TRBJ1-1, is KAGVTQTPRYLIKTRGQQVTLSCSPISGHRSVSWYQQTPGQGLQFLFEYFSETQRNKGNFPGRFSGRQFSNSRSEMNVSTLELGDSALYLCASSLSQGGTEAFFGQGTRLTVV.

V gene TRBV7-9 combines with J gene TRBJ2-7, with 7 positions matching TRBD2. The CDR3 length is 15 residues. CDR1 is SEHNR, CDR2 FQNEAQ, per germline (reference sequence). J lost 0 bases, V lost 2 bases, and 4 bases had no gene match. The CDR3 DNA reads TGTGCCAGCAGCTTAAGCGGGGCTTCCTCCTACGAGCAGTACTTC. Protein: CASSLSGASSYEQYF.

The CDR3 loop is CASSQVEDGNTIYF. DNA of the CDR3: TGTGCCAGCAGCCAAGTAGAAGATGGAAACACCATATATTTT. V and J are TRBV4-2 and TRBJ1-3, with D hard to call. Germline CDR1 and CDR2: LGHNA and YNFKEQ. The CDR3 totals 14 residues. V was cut by 1 base and J by 3 bases, with 7 bases left in between.

This clone showed up just a few times. The genes are TRBV7-9 and TRBJ2-7; D is unresolved. The germline V and J ends were trimmed by 4 bases and 8 bases, with 12 bases remaining between them. This CDR3 is built from 12 residues. Germline values: CDR1 SEHNR, CDR2 FQNEAQ (reference sequence). CDR3 in amino acids: CASSSTTTKQYF. CDR3 nucleotide sequence: TGTGCCAGCAGCTCTACAACTACGAAGCAGTACTTC.

The CDR3 DNA reads as TGTGCCAGCAGCTTAACCGCGGGACTAGCGGTTGAGCAGTTCTTC. Translating it yields CASSLTAGLAVEQFF. The rearrangement uses TRBV7-3 and TRBJ2-1, with 11 nucleotides matching TRBD2. Trimming took 0 bases from V and 9 from J; bases not matched to a gene: 4. The CDR3 runs 15 residues. Germline V CDR1 and CDR2: SGHTA, FQGTGA.

The chain recombines TRBV19 with TRBJ1-2; 7 bases agree with TRBD1. The CDR3 sequence is 17 residues long. J lost 8 bases, V lost 5 bases, and 20 bases had no gene match. Germline V gene sequence: CDR1 LNHDA, CDR2 SQIVND (reference sequence). The CDR3: CASSSAGQMVTLGGYTF. Here the CDR3 DNA reads TGTGCCAGTAGTTCCGCGGGACAGATGGTAACGTTGGGGGGCTACACCTTC.

The rearrangement joins TRBV18 to TRBJ1-5; D possibly corresponds to TRBD1 (6 bases). The CDR3 is 15 amino acids. Per the germline V gene, CDR1 is KGHSH and CDR2 is LQKENI. The V end was cut by 6 bases, the J end by 3 bases, with 15 bases between. The DNA for the CDR3 is TGTGCCAGCTCCCCCAGGGGAGGGGACAATCAGCCCCAGCATTTT. Translating gives CASSPRGGDNQPQHF.

The CDR3 spells CATSRDGYGGPKKLFF. For the CDR3, the DNA is TGTGCCACCAGCAGAGATGGTTACGGAGGGCCCAAGAAACTGTTTTTT. V gene TRBV15 combines with J gene TRBJ1-4; D is unresolved. Germline lookup yields CDR1 LNHNV and CDR2 YYDKDF (reference sequence). The CDR3 has 16 residues. V was trimmed by 0 bases and J by 11 bases, leaving 19 bases between them.

This rearrangement joins TRBV29-1 to TRBJ2-7; D gene uncertain. In germline, CDR1 is SQVTM, CDR2 ANQGSEA. V dropped 3 bases and J dropped 2 bases, with 11 bases sitting between them. This CDR3 spans 13 amino acids. The CDR3 spells CSVDLGGAYEQYF. DNA for the CDR3: TGCAGCGTTGATCTCGGCGGAGCCTACGAGCAGTACTTC.

The chain recombines TRBV27 with TRBJ2-1; TRBD2 might be the D (5 bases). The V end was cut by 1 base, the J end by 8 bases, with 15 bases between. The length of the CDR3 is 15 residues. CDR1 is MNHEY, CDR2 SMNVEV, per germline (reference sequence). In DNA form, the CDR3 reads TGTGCCAGCAGTTTATACGCCTCCAGCGGCGATGAGCAGTTCTTC. Encoded protein: CASSLYASSGDEQFF.